These 20 T cell receptor beta chains originate from one sample sequenced in a study of blood T cell repertoires in COVID-19. Sequenced by immunoSEQ multiplex PCR; TCRdb stores in-frame clones only, minus some. Among 200,000 or so clones listed, 80% to 85% were seen once. Input material: peripheral blood. The receptors stem from a woman in her 30s who had recovered from COVID-19.

The gene calls are TRBV27 and TRBJ1-1; D might be TRBD1 (5 bases). Germline CDR1 and CDR2: MNHEY and SMNVEV (reference sequence). The CDR3 has 12 residues. Trimming cost V 3 bases and J 11 bases, with 13 bases left between them. CDR3 nucleotide sequence: TGTGCCAGCAGTTTTGGGGCGGGGAATGCTTTCTTT. This translates into CASSFGAGNAFF.

The chain is built from TRBV30 and TRBJ2-1, with D perhaps TRBD2 (7 bases). Germline V gene sequence: CDR1 GTSNPN, CDR2 SVGIG (reference sequence). Between the trimmed V and J ends, which lost 0 bases and 4 bases, there was a span of 16 bases. The CDR3 has 16 amino acids. As DNA, the CDR3 is TGTGCCTGGAGTGTTGTAGGGGGGGGGCGATACAATGAGCAGTTCTTC. Encoded protein: CAWSVVGGGRYNEQFF.

The chain joins TRBV2 to TRBJ1-2, with 9 bases aligning to TRBD1. Losses at the gene ends were 7 bases for V and 6 bases for J; bases not matched to a gene: 3. The CDR3 loop spans 12 amino acids. CDR1 and CDR2 (germline): SNHLY, FYNNEI. CDR3 amino acids: CASMGQGNGYTF. For the CDR3, the DNA is TGTGCCAGCATGGGACAGGGTAATGGCTACACCTTC.

V is TRBV19 and J is TRBJ1-6; the D gene is possibly TRBD1 (5 bases). The CDR3 is 13 amino acids. V was trimmed by 5 bases and J by 12 bases, leaving 14 bases between them. In germline, CDR1 is LNHDA, CDR2 SQIVND (reference sequence). In DNA, the CDR3 is TGTGCCAGTAGTCCCCGGGGAGGGGAACCCCTCCACTTT. Its protein product is CASSPRGGEPLHF.

This chain joins TRBV28 and TRBJ1-2; 12 positions match TRBD1. The CDR3 has 15 amino acids. V gave up 8 bases and J gave up 4 bases; unmatched junction bases: 8. CDR1 and CDR2 from the germline V gene are MDHEN and SYDVKM. This CDR3 reads CASRRDRGPGYGYTF. The CDR3 nucleotides are TGTGCCAGCCGAAGGGACAGGGGGCCCGGCTATGGCTACACCTTC.

This chain uses TRBV9 with TRBJ1-2, with TRBD1 as a possible D gene (5 bases). Trimming stripped 3 bases from V and 2 bases from J, with 11 bases between. CDR1 SGDLS and CDR2 YYNGEE come from the germline V gene. The CDR3 totals 14 residues. Here the CDR3 reads CASSGAGPNYGYTF. DNA of the CDR3: TGTGCCAGCAGCGGGGCAGGGCCAAACTATGGCTACACCTTC.

This clone was seen more than once but under ten times. The rearrangement joins TRBV11-2 to TRBJ2-1, with TRBD2 matching 13 bases. V was clipped by 5 bases and J by 7 bases; unmatched bases: 11. The germline gives CDR1 SGHAT, CDR2 FQNNGV. The CDR3 has 17 residues. CDR3 loop: CASSPGLAGENRNEQFF. The CDR3 DNA reads TGTGCCAGCAGCCCCGGACTAGCGGGAGAGAATCGTAATGAGCAGTTCTTC.

The rearrangement uses TRBV21-1 and TRBJ1-5; TRBD1 is the table's D call, not checked against the DNA. TRBV21-1 is a pseudogene. This CDR3 has 15 residues. This CDR3 is CASSHRGRSNQPQHF. The CDR3 region has the DNA TGTGCCAGCAGCCACAGGGGGCGTAGCAATCAGCCCCAGCATTTT.

The V gene is TRBV7-9, the J gene TRBJ2-2, with a tentative D call TRBD1 (6 bases). This CDR3 comprises 15 residues. The V end lost 3 bases, the J end lost 0 bases, and 8 bases lay between the germline ends. Germline V gene sequence: CDR1 SEHNR, CDR2 FQNEAQ (reference sequence). The CDR3 coding sequence is TGTGCCAGCAGCTTCGGACAGCCGAACACCGGGGAGCTGTTTTTT. Its protein product is CASSFGQPNTGELFF. The full variable domain, with the rest looked up from reference TRBV7-9 and TRBJ2-2, is DTGVSQNPRHKITKRGQNVTFRCDPISEHNRLYWYRQTLGQGPEFLTYFQNEAQLEKSRLLSDRFSAERPKGSFSTLEIQRTEQGDSAMYLCASSFGQPNTGELFFGEGSRLTVL.

This rearrangement joins TRBV7-2 to TRBJ1-3; possible D gene TRBD1, 6 bases. Germline V CDR1 and CDR2: SGHTA, FQGNSA. Trimming cost V 5 bases and J 0 bases, with 14 bases left between them. The CDR3 contains 16 residues. The CDR3 sequence: CASSRDTLSSGNTIYF. The CDR3 DNA reads as TGTGCCAGCAGCCGGGACACCCTGAGCTCTGGAAACACCATATATTTT.

The genes are TRBV19 and TRBJ1-2; D may be TRBD1 (6 bases). V lost 7 bases to trimming and J lost 2 bases, with 20 bases between them. The CDR3 spans 16 residues. The germline CDR1 and CDR2 sequences are LNHDA and SQIVND (reference sequence). The CDR3 loop is CASTPSLRDTNYGYTF. The DNA for the CDR3 is TGTGCCAGTACCCCGTCTCTCCGGGACACGAACTATGGCTACACCTTC. Filled out from reference TRBV19 and TRBJ1-2, the complete variable domain reads DGGITQSPKYLFRKEGQNVTLSCEQNLNHDAMYWYRQDPGQGLRLIYYSQIVNDFQKGDIAEGYSVSREKKESFPLTVTSAQKNPTAFYLCASTPSLRDTNYGYTFGSGTRLTVV.

CDR3 protein: CASSMRRRENQPQHF. The CDR3 bases are TGTGCCAGTAGTATGAGACGACGGGAGAATCAGCCCCAGCATTTT. The chain is built from TRBV19 and TRBJ1-5; the D is unclear. Trimming cost V 3 bases and J 4 bases, with 13 bases left between them. The germline V gene encodes CDR1 LNHDA and CDR2 SQIVND (reference sequence). The CDR3 sequence is 15 residues long.

The chain combines TRBV20-1 with TRBJ1-1; the match to TRBD1 covers 7 bases. J was trimmed by 11 bases and V by 4 bases; bases with no gene match: 7. This CDR3 is built from 11 residues. The germline gives CDR1 DFQATT, CDR2 SNEGSKA (reference sequence). The CDR3 nucleotides are TGCAGTGCTAACAGGGGAGTGGGGGCTTTCTTT. Protein: CSANRGVGAFF.

V and J are TRBV9 and TRBJ2-2; D is possibly TRBD1 (6 bases). The CDR3 extends over 16 amino acids. Germline lookup yields CDR1 SGDLS and CDR2 YYNGEE. V shed 1 base and J shed 2 bases, with 12 bases lying between them. The CDR3: CASSVPEQGNTGELFF. CDR3 sequence (DNA): TGTGCCAGCAGCGTACCCGAACAGGGCAACACCGGGGAGCTGTTTTTT.

The table lists this clone with a few counts. The V call is TRBV7-2, the J call TRBJ2-7, with 8 bases aligning to TRBD2. The CDR3 runs to 16 residues. Germline trimming cut 1 base from V and 3 bases from J; bases unmatched to any gene: 8. Germline V gene sequence: CDR1 SGHTA, CDR2 FQGNSA. The CDR3 here is CASSLGGTSGLYEQYF. As DNA, the CDR3 is TGTGCCAGCAGCTTAGGGGGAACTAGCGGACTCTACGAGCAGTACTTC.

The genes are TRBV6-1 and TRBJ1-5, with D unresolved. CDR1 MNHNS and CDR2 SASEGT come from the germline V gene. The V gene lost 0 bases and the J gene lost 7 bases, with 13 bases spanning the gap. This CDR3 has 15 residues. The CDR3 region is CASSEASIGGQPQHF. The CDR3 coding sequence is TGTGCCAGCAGTGAAGCAAGTATCGGCGGGCAGCCCCAGCATTTT.

This clone was seen a handful of times. The chain couples TRBV12-3 or TRBV12-4 to TRBJ2-1; D possibly corresponds to TRBD2 (5 bases). V was shortened by 6 bases and J by 8 bases, with 14 bases between the two germline ends. The CDR3 has 13 residues. CDR3 DNA sequence: TGTGCCAGCAGCCTCAAGGACTTAGATGAGCAGTTCTTC. Its protein product is CASSLKDLDEQFF.

The rearrangement uses TRBV5-1 and TRBJ2-7, with TRBD2 matching over 9 bases. This CDR3 contains 18 residues. Looked up from germline, CDR1 is SGHRS and CDR2 is YFSETQ. J gave up 4 bases and V 4 bases, and 18 bases lay outside the gene matches. CDR3 DNA: TGCGCCAGCAGCATAACGACTAGCGGACACGGGGCGGGATACGAGCAGTACTTC. This codes for CASSITTSGHGAGYEQYF.

This clone turned up a few times. The chain employs TRBV11-2 and TRBJ1-2; 8 nucleotides line up with TRBD1. CDR3 size: 16 residues. The junction had 10 bases not matched to a gene; V was cut back by 4 bases and J by 3 bases. Germline-derived CDR1 and CDR2 are SGHAT and FQNNGV. In nucleotides, the CDR3 is TGTGCCAGCAGCTCAAGCACCCCGGACAGGGACTATGGCTACACCTTC. As protein: CASSSSTPDRDYGYTF.

Comments on this clone: A read error may be the cause here, since a much bigger clone is one base away. The same CDR3 also results from other DNA sequences found in this sample. The V and J genes are TRBV18 and TRBJ2-6; tentatively, D is TRBD1 (5 bases). CDR1 and CDR2 from the germline V gene are KGHSH and LQKENI. This CDR3 has 15 amino acids. Deletions cut 3 bases from V and 0 bases from J, with 6 bases between. The CDR3, as DNA: TGTGCCAGCTCACCCCAGGGCTCTGGGGCCAACGTCCTGACTTTC. Protein product: CASSPQGSGANVLTF.